This T cell receptor (beta chain) came from a study of shared clonotypes between healthy human individuals. Study details: Three CD4 naive, three CD4 memory, two CD8 naive and one CD8 memory plate were used per donor.

Method: immunoSEQ multiplex PCR; TCRdb's copy keeps in-frame clones and lacks some. This table holds more than 1.2 million clones, around 98.5% found once. As to this clone: Its antigen is unidentified.

Study-level findings and limits: A handful of donors held approximately 4.5% of naive CD4 clonotypes in common.

The authors divided CD4+ cells into CD45RA+ naive and CD45RA-negative memory subsets. Trimming took off 6 bases at V and 4 bases at J, with 13 bases between the two ends. The CDR3 length is 13 residues. Germline CDR1 reads MNHEY; CDR2 reads SMNVEV (reference sequence). The source is a man aged 25 to 40 in good health. The sample taken for sequencing was naive CD4+ T cells sorted from blood. Noted subset: CD45RA+ positively selected. The V gene is TRBV27, the J gene TRBJ2-7; weak D call: TRBD1 (5 bases). This CDR3 reads CASRNTGLYEQYF. Written as DNA, the CDR3 is TGTGCCAGCAGGAACACAGGTCTATACGAGCAGTACTTC.